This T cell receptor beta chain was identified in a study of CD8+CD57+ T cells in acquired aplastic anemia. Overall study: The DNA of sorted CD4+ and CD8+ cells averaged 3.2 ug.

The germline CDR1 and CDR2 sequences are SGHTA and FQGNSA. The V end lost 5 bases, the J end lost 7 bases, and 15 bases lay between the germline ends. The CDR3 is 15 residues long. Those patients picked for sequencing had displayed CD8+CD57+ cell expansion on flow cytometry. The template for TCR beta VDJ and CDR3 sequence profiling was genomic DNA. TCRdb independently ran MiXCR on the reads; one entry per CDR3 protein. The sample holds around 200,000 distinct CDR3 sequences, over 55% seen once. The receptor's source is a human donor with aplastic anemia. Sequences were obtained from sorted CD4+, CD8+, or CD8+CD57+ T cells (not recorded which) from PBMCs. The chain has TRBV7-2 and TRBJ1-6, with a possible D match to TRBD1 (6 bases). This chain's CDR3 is CASSPGGGRNSPLHF. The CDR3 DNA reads TGTGCCAGCAGCCCGGGGGGGGGCAGGAATTCACCCCTCCACTTT.